The next 8 T cell receptor beta chains were all read from a single sample in a study of blood T cell repertoires in COVID-19. Here immunoSEQ multiplex PCR was the method, and the copy in TCRdb shows in-frame clones only, minus some. Of about 170,000 clones in the sample, about 87% are singletons; the top ten hold roughly 0.53%. Sequencing was performed on peripheral blood. These receptors originate from a man aged 55-75 years with COVID-19, enrolled during active disease.

The CDR3 sequence is CASSYSRQDYGYTF. The CDR3 DNA follows: TGTGCCAGCAGTTACTCCCGACAGGACTATGGCTACACCTTC. The chain is built from TRBV6-5 and TRBJ1-2, with D tentatively TRBD1 (6 bases). The CDR3 is 14 amino acids. CDR1 is MNHEY and CDR2 is SVGAGI in the germline V gene. The ends were cut back, 0 bases at V and 3 bases at J, with 8 bases in the middle.

This rearrangement joins TRBV11-3 to TRBJ2-5, with D perhaps matching TRBD1 (5 bases). The length of the CDR3 is 14 residues. The V gene's germline CDR1 is SGHNT and CDR2 YENEEA. V was shortened by 5 bases and J by 1 base, with 11 bases between the two germline ends. The CDR3 DNA reads as TGTGCCAGCAGCGCCACAGGTTTCCAAGAGACCCAGTACTTC. This encodes CASSATGFQETQYF.

This chain links TRBV19 with TRBJ2-1; the match to TRBD2 covers 8 bases. CDR1 LNHDA and CDR2 SQIVND come from the germline V gene (reference sequence). This CDR3 contains 15 residues. V was pared by 7 bases and J by 1 base, with 6 bases of the junction left unmatched. The CDR3 nucleotides are TGTGCCAGTACCTTTAGCGGGATTTCCTACAATGAGCAGTTCTTC. It specifies CASTFSGISYNEQFF.

V is TRBV10-3 and J is TRBJ1-1, with 8 bases identical to TRBD1. Unmatched junction bases numbered 3, after V lost 0 bases and J lost 3 bases. This CDR3 spans 15 amino acids. CDR1 and CDR2 (germline): ENHRY, SYGVKD. CDR3 in DNA: TGTGCCATCAGTGAGTCAGGCAGGGGGCACACTGAAGCTTTCTTT. It yields the protein CAISESGRGHTEAFF.

The genes are TRBV11-3 and TRBJ1-2; 7 nucleotides line up with TRBD1. The CDR3 runs to 13 residues. In germline, CDR1 is SGHNT, CDR2 YENEEA. The V and J ends lost 5 bases and 3 bases, in that order; junction bases with no gene match: 3. CDR3 protein: CASSIGTDYGYTF. The CDR3 DNA reads as TGTGCCAGCAGCATTGGGACAGACTATGGCTACACCTTC.

V is TRBV29-1 and J is TRBJ2-1; D possibly corresponds to TRBD2 (7 bases). Germline CDR1 reads SQVTM; CDR2 reads ANQGSEA. The V end was cut by 6 bases, the J end by 6 bases, with 24 bases between. The CDR3 length is 16 residues. CDR3 residues: CSVGPWRGGAVNEQFF. In nucleotides, the CDR3 is TGCAGCGTGGGCCCCTGGAGGGGGGGGGCGGTCAATGAGCAGTTCTTC.

This clone was detected a few times. V usage is TRBV28 and J usage is TRBJ2-5; D gene unclear. Trimming cost V 2 bases and J 5 bases, with 12 bases left between them. The CDR3 is 14 residues long. From germline, CDR1 is MDHEN and CDR2 SYDVKM. The CDR3 loop reads CASSLGPSEETQYF. CDR3 in DNA: TGTGCCAGCAGTTTAGGGCCCTCCGAGGAGACCCAGTACTTC.

The rearrangement joins TRBV10-3 to TRBJ1-1, with 7 bases aligning to TRBD1. Per the germline V gene, CDR1 is ENHRY and CDR2 is SYGVKD. CDR3 length equals 13 residues. J lost 2 bases, V lost 5 bases, and 2 bases had no gene match. This chain's CDR3 is CAISRDSNTEAFF. CDR3 in DNA: TGTGCCATCAGTCGGGACAGTAACACTGAAGCTTTCTTT.